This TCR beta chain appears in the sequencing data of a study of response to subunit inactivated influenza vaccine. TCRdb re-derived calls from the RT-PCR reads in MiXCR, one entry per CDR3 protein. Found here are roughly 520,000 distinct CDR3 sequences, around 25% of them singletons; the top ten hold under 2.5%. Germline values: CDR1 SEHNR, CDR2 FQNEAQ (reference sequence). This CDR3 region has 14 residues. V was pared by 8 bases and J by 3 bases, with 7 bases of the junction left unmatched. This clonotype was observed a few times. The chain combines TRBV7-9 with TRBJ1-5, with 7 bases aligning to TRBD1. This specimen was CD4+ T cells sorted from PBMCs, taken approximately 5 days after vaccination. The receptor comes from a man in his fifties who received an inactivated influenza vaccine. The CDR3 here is CASSHTGANQPQHF. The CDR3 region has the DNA TGTGCCAGCTCGCATACAGGGGCCAATCAGCCCCAGCATTTT.